This T cell receptor (beta chain) came from a study of cytotoxic CD8 clonotypes in ibrutinib-treated CLL. This clone has just a few counts. Its antigen is as yet unknown. Using immunoSEQ multiplex PCR, the repertoire was profiled, and TCRdb retains in-frame clones only, with some absent. The sample contains 140,000 or so clones, approximately 81% of which appear only once. Study-level points and caveats: Baseline clonality, higher than in age-matched healthy donors, tracked circulating CD8+ T-cell counts.

Germline CDR1 SGHNT, CDR2 YYREEE (reference sequence). Between the trimmed V and J ends, which lost 10 bases and 2 bases, there was a span of 12 bases. There are 13 residues in the CDR3. This sequence originates from a human donor with chronic lymphocytic leukemia. This sample comprised PBMCs, obtained after 12 months of ibrutinib treatment. The chain couples TRBV5-4 to TRBJ2-2, with TRBD1 as a possible D gene (7 bases). The CDR3 reads CAQGGINTGELFF. In DNA, the CDR3 is TGTGCCCAGGGGGGAATCAACACCGGGGAGCTGTTTTTT.